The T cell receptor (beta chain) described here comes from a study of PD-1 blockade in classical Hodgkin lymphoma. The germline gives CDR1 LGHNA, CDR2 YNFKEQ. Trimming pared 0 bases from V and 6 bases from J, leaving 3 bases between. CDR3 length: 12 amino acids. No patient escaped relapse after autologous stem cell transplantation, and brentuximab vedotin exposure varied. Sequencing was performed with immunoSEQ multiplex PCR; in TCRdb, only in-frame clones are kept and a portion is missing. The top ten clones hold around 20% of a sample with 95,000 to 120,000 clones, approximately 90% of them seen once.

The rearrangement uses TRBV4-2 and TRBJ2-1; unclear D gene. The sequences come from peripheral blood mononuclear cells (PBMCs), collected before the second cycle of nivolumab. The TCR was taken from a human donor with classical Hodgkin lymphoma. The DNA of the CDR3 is TGTGCCAGCAGCCAAGATAGCAATGAGCAGTTCTTC. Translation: CASSQDSNEQFF.